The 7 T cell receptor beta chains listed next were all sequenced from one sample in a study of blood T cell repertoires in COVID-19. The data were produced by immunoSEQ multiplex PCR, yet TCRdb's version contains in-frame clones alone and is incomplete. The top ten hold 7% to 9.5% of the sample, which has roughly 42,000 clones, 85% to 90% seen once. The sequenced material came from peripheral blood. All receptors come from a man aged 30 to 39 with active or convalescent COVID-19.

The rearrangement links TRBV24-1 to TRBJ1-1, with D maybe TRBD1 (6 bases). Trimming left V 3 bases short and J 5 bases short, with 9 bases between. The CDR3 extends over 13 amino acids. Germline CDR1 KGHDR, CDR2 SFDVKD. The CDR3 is CATSDVQGTEAFF. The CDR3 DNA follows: TGTGCCACCAGTGATGTTCAGGGGACTGAAGCTTTCTTT.

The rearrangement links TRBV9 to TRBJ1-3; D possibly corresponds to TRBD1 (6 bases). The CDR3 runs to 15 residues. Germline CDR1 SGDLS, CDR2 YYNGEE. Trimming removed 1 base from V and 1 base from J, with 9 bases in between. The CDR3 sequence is CASSVTTGSGNTIYF. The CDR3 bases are TGTGCCAGCAGCGTAACCACAGGGTCTGGAAACACCATATATTTT.

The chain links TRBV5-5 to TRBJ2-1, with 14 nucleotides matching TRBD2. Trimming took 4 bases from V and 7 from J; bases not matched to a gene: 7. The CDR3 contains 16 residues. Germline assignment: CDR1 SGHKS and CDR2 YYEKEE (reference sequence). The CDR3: CASSPWGLAGENEQFF. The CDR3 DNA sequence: TGTGCCAGCAGCCCATGGGGACTAGCGGGGGAAAATGAGCAGTTCTTC.

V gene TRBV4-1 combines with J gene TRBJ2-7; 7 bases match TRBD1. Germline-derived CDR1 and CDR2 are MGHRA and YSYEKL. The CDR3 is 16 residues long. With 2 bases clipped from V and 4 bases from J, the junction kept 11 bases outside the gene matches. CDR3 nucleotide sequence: TGCGCCAGCAGCCAACAAGAAGGAACAGGGGCGTACGAGCAGTACTTC. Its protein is CASSQQEGTGAYEQYF.

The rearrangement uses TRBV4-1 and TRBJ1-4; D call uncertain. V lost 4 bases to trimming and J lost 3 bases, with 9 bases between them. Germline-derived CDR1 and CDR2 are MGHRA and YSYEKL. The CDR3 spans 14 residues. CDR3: CASSPPDSNEKLFF. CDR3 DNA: TGCGCCAGCAGCCCCCCAGATTCTAATGAAAAACTGTTTTTT.

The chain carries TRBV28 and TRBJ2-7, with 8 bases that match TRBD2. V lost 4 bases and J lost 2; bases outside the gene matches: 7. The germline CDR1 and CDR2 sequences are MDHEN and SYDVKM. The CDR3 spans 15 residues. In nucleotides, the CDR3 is TGTGCCAGCAGTTACGTCGGCGGGGGGCCCTACGAGCAGTACTTC. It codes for CASSYVGGGPYEQYF.

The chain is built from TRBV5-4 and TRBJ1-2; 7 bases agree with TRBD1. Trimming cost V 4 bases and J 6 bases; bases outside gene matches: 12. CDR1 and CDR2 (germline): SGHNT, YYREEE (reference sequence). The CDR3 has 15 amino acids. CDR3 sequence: CASSLPVAGGDGYTF. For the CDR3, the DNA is TGTGCCAGCAGCCTTCCGGTGGCAGGGGGTGATGGCTACACCTTC.